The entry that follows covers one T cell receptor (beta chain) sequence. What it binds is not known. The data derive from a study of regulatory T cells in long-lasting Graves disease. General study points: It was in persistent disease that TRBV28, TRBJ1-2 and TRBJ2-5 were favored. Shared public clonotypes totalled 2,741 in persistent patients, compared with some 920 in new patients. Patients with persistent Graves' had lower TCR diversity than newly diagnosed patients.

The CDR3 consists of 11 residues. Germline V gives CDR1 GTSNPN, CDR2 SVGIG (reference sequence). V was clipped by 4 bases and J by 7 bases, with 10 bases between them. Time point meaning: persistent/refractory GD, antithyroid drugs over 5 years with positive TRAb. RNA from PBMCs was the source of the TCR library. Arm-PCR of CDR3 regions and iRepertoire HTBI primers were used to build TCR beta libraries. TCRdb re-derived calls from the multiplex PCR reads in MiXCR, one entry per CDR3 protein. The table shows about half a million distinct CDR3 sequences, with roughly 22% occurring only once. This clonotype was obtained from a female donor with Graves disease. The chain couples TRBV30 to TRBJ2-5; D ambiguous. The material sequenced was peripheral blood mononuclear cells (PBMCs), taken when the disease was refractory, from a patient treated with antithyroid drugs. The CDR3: CAWTMRGTQYF. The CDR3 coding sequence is TGTGCCTGGACCATGCGAGGGACCCAGTACTTC.